These T cell receptor beta chains were read from a single sample in a study of PD-L1 blockade in urothelial cancer. This table comes from immunoSEQ multiplex PCR, and its TCRdb copy is limited to in-frame clones, with some not included. The table has 70,000 to 100,000 clones, less than 90% seen once. Specimen: PBMCs, collected around atezolizumab (anti-PD-L1) treatment. The receptors stem from a man in his fifties or sixties with urothelial cancer. Both conserved end residues are part of each CDR3.

TRBJ2-5 TRBV1 CTSRRRTGETQYF
TRBJ2-3 TRBV7-2 CASSFPGLATDTQYF
TRBJ1-4 TRBV29-1 CSVVRGQGSSDEKLFF
TRBJ1-6 TRBV7-2 CASSLTVDSPLHF
TRBJ2-5 TRBV5-1 CASSLATLQETQYF
TRBJ2-7 TRBV7-9 CASGPPGSYLYEQYF
TRBJ1-1 TRBV6-1 CASVPPGTVRQAFF
TRBJ2-1 TRBV9 CASSVVAGGPGNEQFF
TRBJ1-6 TRBV7-3 CASSLTAGPGSPLHF
TRBJ1-5 TRBV9 CASSVEGGEQPQHF
TRBJ2-3 TRBV4-3 CASSQAAGLAQYF
TRBJ2-3 TRBV9 CAGLTSGRKDTQYF
TRBJ2-1 TRBV5-1 CASSPSPGLAPNEQFF
TRBJ1-2 TRBV25-1 CASSEYEGGNGYTF
TRBJ2-3 TRBV5-1 CASSSEGQGRTDTQYF
TRBJ1-2 TRBV5-5 CASSTPGQSYGYTF
TRBJ1-1 TRBV5-1 CASSLEGTALNTEAFF
TRBJ2-3 TRBV6-1 CASSQGLGRADTQYF
TRBJ1-3 TRBV6-5 CASRLGRTGNTIYF
TRBJ2-1 TRBV27 CASSLSGVDEQFF
TRBJ2-1 TRBV28 CASNAHRTDYNEQFF
TRBJ2-3 TRBV5-1 CASSLEGREGDTQYF
TRBJ2-2 TRBV9 CASSDHRGRGTGELFF
TRBJ2-7 TRBV7-9 CASSPGGSHEQYF
TRBJ2-7 TRBV7-8 CASSLEGGLAYEQYF
TRBJ1-5 TRBV28 CASSFGGGRQPQHF
TRBJ1-2 TRBV4-2 CASSQETANYGYTF
TRBJ1-4 TRBV6-1 CASIPQGLTNEKLFF
TRBJ2-2 TRBV2 CASSVGLAGAAGELFF
TRBJ2-1 TRBV9 CASSGGVGQGNEQFF
TRBJ2-7 TRBV7-2 CASSTRVGGFNEQYF
TRBJ2-1 TRBV7-9 CASSSIRGDEQFF
TRBJ2-3 TRBV28 CASSSPTSGSADTQYF
TRBJ1-4 TRBV11-2 CASVRGRSNEKLFF
TRBJ2-1 TRBV4-3 CASSHTLQGAGSYNEQFF
TRBJ2-5 TRBV15 CATTPRKGGSQETQYF
TRBJ2-1 TRBV19 CASRLGGVGEQFF
TRBJ2-7 TRBV27 CASRRAGVLYEQYF
TRBJ2-1 TRBV18 CASSPPGTAYNEQFF
TRBJ1-5 TRBV6-1 CASRDTYRPQHF
TRBJ2-7 TRBV5-1 CASSVQGTYEQYF
TRBJ2-7 TRBV7-2 CASSLHGTSEGEQYF
TRBJ2-7 TRBV5-6 CASSRKTVEDYEQYF
TRBJ2-5 TRBV15 CATSRGGTGGQQETQYF
TRBJ2-1 TRBV7-9 CASSLVAGLNYNEQFF
TRBJ2-1 TRBV7-9 CASSSGQGANEQFF
TRBJ1-1 TRBV5-5 CASRTTVNTEAFF
TRBJ1-2 TRBV11-2 CASSSLRRQALIYTF
TRBJ1-1 TRBV6-1 CASSDRDSNTEAFF